The 26 T cell receptor beta chains in this list originate from one sample, sequenced in a study of cytomegalovirus exposure and HLA in healthy donors. TCRdb's table, derived via immunoSEQ multiplex PCR, lists solely in-frame clones and lacks some. The data contain around 94,000 clones, roughly 94% of them seen just once; the ten biggest clones take up 0.89%. The sequenced material came from PBMCs. The origin of the receptors is a woman younger than 30 in good health and CMV-seronegative.

The rearrangement uses TRBV7-3 and TRBJ2-7, with 12 bases fitting TRBD2. Germline CDR1 is SGHTA and CDR2 is FQGTGA. After removal of 4 bases from V and 3 bases from J, the junction contained 10 bases not matched to a gene. The CDR3 length is 17 residues. The CDR3 region has the DNA TGTGCCAGCAGCTATTTGCCTAGCGGGGGGGTAAACTACGAGCAGTACTTC. It encodes CASSYLPSGGVNYEQYF.

This chain joins TRBV5-1 and TRBJ2-1; TRBD1 might be the D (5 bases). CDR3 size: 17 residues. CDR1 SGHRS and CDR2 YFSETQ come from the germline V gene. V was trimmed by 6 bases and J by 4 bases, leaving 23 bases between them. CDR3 nucleotides: TGCGCCAGCAAGGGGTCCCCCGAAACACGGAGATACAATGAGCAGTTCTTC. Translated: CASKGSPETRRYNEQFF.

The J gene is TRBJ1-2, the V gene TRBV7-9; 9 bases map to TRBD1. The germline V gene has CDR1 SEHNR and CDR2 FQNEAQ (reference sequence). This CDR3 region has 15 residues. The V segment lost 2 bases and the J segment 8 bases; nucleotides outside the gene matches: 9. CDR3 sequence reads: CASSLNPQGAGGYTF. CDR3 sequence (DNA): TGTGCCAGCAGCTTAAACCCACAGGGGGCAGGGGGCTACACCTTC.

V and J are TRBV6-1 and TRBJ2-5, with 9 bases aligning to TRBD2. V lost 1 base, J lost 5 bases, and 2 bases stayed unmatched. The CDR3 covers 14 residues. Germline CDR1 MNHNS, CDR2 SASEGT. The CDR3: CASSEGTSAETQYF. CDR3 nucleotide sequence: TGTGCCAGCAGTGAAGGGACTAGCGCTGAGACCCAGTACTTC.

The rearrangement links TRBV7-2 to TRBJ2-7; D gene unclear. Trimming left V 1 base short and J 4 bases short, with 8 bases between. CDR1 and CDR2 from the germline V gene are SGHTA and FQGNSA. CDR3 length equals 13 residues. CDR3 amino acids: CASSLGSEYEQYF. Here the CDR3 DNA reads TGTGCCAGCAGCTTAGGGAGCGAATACGAGCAGTACTTC.

The genes are TRBV18 and TRBJ2-1, with D perhaps matching TRBD2 (7 bases). This CDR3 is 17 amino acids long. The V gene's germline CDR1 is KGHSH and CDR2 LQKENI. V was trimmed by 1 base and J by 7 bases, leaving 20 bases between them. CDR3 bases: TGTGCCAGCTCACCACTGGAGAATTCGGGGGGCTTGAATGAGCAGTTCTTC. Translation gives CASSPLENSGGLNEQFF. Full variable domain (missing parts from reference TRBV18 and TRBJ2-1): NAGVMQNPRHLVRRRGQEARLRCSPMKGHSHVYWYRQLPEEGLKFMVYLQKENIIDESGMPKERFSAEFPKEGPSILRIQQVVRGDSAAYFCASSPLENSGGLNEQFFGPGTRLTVL.

The V and J genes are TRBV18 and TRBJ2-2; 13 bases are a match to TRBD2. This CDR3 has 19 residues. The V and J ends lost 4 bases and 3 bases, in that order; junction bases with no gene match: 11. Germline lookup yields CDR1 KGHSH and CDR2 LQKENI. This CDR3 is CASSRTSGSVLLDTGELFF. CDR3 DNA: TGTGCCAGCTCACGGACTAGCGGGAGCGTTTTATTGGACACCGGGGAGCTGTTTTTT.

The chain links TRBV6-4 to TRBJ2-1; 9 nucleotides align to TRBD1. V shed 6 bases and J 5 bases; nucleotides not matched to a gene: 5. The CDR3 covers 14 residues. Germline V gene lookup returns CDR1 MRHNA and CDR2 SNTAGT. Written as DNA, the CDR3 is TGTGCCAGCAGGAGGGACAGGGCCAACAATGAGCAGTTCTTC. It specifies CASRRDRANNEQFF.

CDR3 protein: CASSMGQGAREKLFF. In DNA form, the CDR3 reads TGTGCCAGCAGCATGGGACAGGGGGCGAGAGAAAAACTGTTTTTT. The genes are TRBV11-3 and TRBJ1-4; TRBD1 aligns across 12 bases. J gave up 8 bases and V 5 bases, and 6 bases lay outside the gene matches. This CDR3 spans 15 amino acids. Germline values: CDR1 SGHNT, CDR2 YENEEA. The complete variable domain, with remaining parts taken from reference TRBV11-3 and TRBJ1-4, reads EAGVVQSPRYKIIEKKQPVAFWCNPISGHNTLYWYLQNLGQGPELLIRYENEEAVDDSQLPKDRFSAERLKGVDSTLKIQPAELGDSAVYLCASSMGQGAREKLFFGSGTQLSVL.

The chain links TRBV12-5 to TRBJ2-2; TRBD1 matches 8 bases. J was trimmed by 6 bases and V by 6 bases; bases with no gene match: 9. Germline V CDR1 and CDR2: LGHNT, FRNRAP. The CDR3 length is 15 residues. CDR3 DNA: TGTGCTAGTGGGCCTGGACAGGGTAGAGCCGGGGAGCTGTTTTTT. This gives the protein CASGPGQGRAGELFF.

The J gene is TRBJ1-2, the V gene TRBV18; D gene uncertain. The CDR3 extends over 14 amino acids. CDR1 and CDR2 (germline): KGHSH, LQKENI. Trimming removed 5 bases from V and 7 bases from J, with 17 bases in between. CDR3 in amino acids: CASSSDWANGGYTF. The CDR3 nucleotides read TGTGCCAGCTCATCAGATTGGGCGAACGGTGGCTACACCTTC.

The chain is built from TRBV11-2 and TRBJ1-2; the D is unclear. The length of the CDR3 is 15 residues. Trimming took 4 bases from V and 13 from J, leaving 25 bases between them. Looked up from germline, CDR1 is SGHAT and CDR2 is FQNNGV. CDR3 amino acids: CASSSNRFDSEVSTF. CDR3 DNA sequence: TGTGCCAGCAGCTCCAATAGGTTCGACTCAGAAGTTAGCACCTTC.

The chain couples TRBV4-1 to TRBJ1-4; 7 positions match TRBD1. There are 15 residues in the CDR3. With 2 bases clipped from V and 8 bases from J, the junction kept 8 bases outside the gene matches. CDR1 is MGHRA and CDR2 is YSYEKL in the germline V gene. The CDR3: CASSQHPTGSEKLFF. The CDR3 DNA is TGCGCCAGCAGCCAACACCCGACAGGGTCGGAAAAACTGTTTTTT.

The rearrangement joins TRBV12-5 to TRBJ2-7, with 13 bases lining up with TRBD2. Germline CDR1 and CDR2: LGHNT and FRNRAP. The length of the CDR3 is 19 residues. The V gene end was trimmed by 2 bases and the J gene end by 3 bases; junction bases not matched to a gene: 13. CDR3 in amino acids: CASGLSPGLAGRVVYEQYF. CDR3 DNA: TGTGCTAGTGGTTTGTCACCGGGACTAGCGGGACGCGTGGTCTACGAGCAGTACTTC.

This chain uses TRBV7-3 with TRBJ2-2; no reliable D call. The CDR3 is 16 residues long. V was pared by 5 bases and J by 0 bases, with 13 bases between. Germline V gives CDR1 SGHTA, CDR2 FQGTGA. CDR3 residues: CASSPVLTTNTGELFF. CDR3 sequence (DNA): TGTGCCAGCAGCCCCGTCCTAACCACGAACACCGGGGAGCTGTTTTTT.

This clone appeared once. The chain has TRBV18 and TRBJ2-4; D is ambiguous. The V gene's germline CDR1 is KGHSH and CDR2 LQKENI. The CDR3 spans 17 residues. V was cut by 0 bases and J by 0 bases, with 12 bases left in between. The CDR3 sequence is CASSPPPFLLAKNIQYF. The CDR3 DNA reads as TGTGCCAGCTCACCACCGCCATTTTTACTAGCCAAAAACATTCAGTACTTC.

The chain carries TRBV19 and TRBJ2-7; 8 bases are a match to TRBD1. The V gene's germline CDR1 is LNHDA and CDR2 SQIVND (reference sequence). The CDR3 has 17 residues. J was trimmed by 4 bases and V by 6 bases; bases with no gene match: 17. For the CDR3, the DNA is TGTGCCAGTAGGAAGATGGCCAACCGGGACAGGATATACGAGCAGTACTTC. Encoded protein: CASRKMANRDRIYEQYF. Combining the CDR3 with reference TRBV19 and TRBJ2-7 gives the whole variable domain DGGITQSPKYLFRKEGQNVTLSCEQNLNHDAMYWYRQDPGQGLRLIYYSQIVNDFQKGDIAEGYSVSREKKESFPLTVTSAQKNPTAFYLCASRKMANRDRIYEQYFGPGTRLTVT.

The rearrangement joins TRBV5-4 to TRBJ1-4; possibly TRBD1 for D (5 bases). CDR1 is SGHNT, CDR2 YYREEE, per germline (reference sequence). Trimming removed 4 bases from V and 0 bases from J, with 7 bases in between. CDR3 length: 14 residues. The CDR3 region is CASSGAPTNEKLFF. The CDR3 DNA sequence: TGTGCCAGCAGCGGGGCACCAACTAATGAAAAACTGTTTTTT. The variable domain in full, with the rest retrieved from reference TRBV5-4 and TRBJ1-4, is ETGVTQSPTHLIKTRGQQVTLRCSSQSGHNTVSWYQQALGQGPQFIFQYYREEENGRGNFPPRFSGLQFPNYSSELNVNALELDDSALYLCASSGAPTNEKLFFGSGTQLSVL.

In its sample, this clone was seen once. The CDR3 region is CASSQTTGATTEAFF. In nucleotides, the CDR3 is TGTGCCAGCAGTCAAACAACAGGGGCTACCACTGAAGCTTTCTTT. The chain carries TRBV27 and TRBJ1-1; 7 nucleotides line up with TRBD1. The CDR3 consists of 15 residues. With 5 bases clipped from V and 4 bases from J, the junction kept 10 bases outside the gene matches. CDR1 and CDR2 (germline): MNHEY, SMNVEV (reference sequence).

The table lists this clone with a count of one. The chain is built from TRBV10-3 and TRBJ1-2; D uncertain. This CDR3 has 12 residues. V gave up 10 bases and J gave up 3 bases, with 12 bases separating them. Germline V gene lookup returns CDR1 ENHRY and CDR2 SYGVKD. CDR3 amino acids: CATAGLDYGYTF. CDR3 coding DNA: TGTGCCACCGCGGGGTTAGACTATGGCTACACCTTC.

The chain employs TRBV19 and TRBJ2-7; D is perhaps TRBD1 (6 bases). Germline-derived CDR1 and CDR2 are LNHDA and SQIVND (reference sequence). Trimming removed 7 bases at V and 0 bases at J, with 16 bases between. There are 15 residues in the CDR3. The CDR3 DNA reads as TGTGCCAGTACCCCCGGGACACGTGGCTCCTACGAGCAGTACTTC. Translating gives CASTPGTRGSYEQYF.

The rearrangement joins TRBV27 to TRBJ1-2; D unresolved. V was cut by 3 bases and J by 2 bases, with 7 bases left in between. CDR3 length equals 13 residues. Per germline, CDR1 MNHEY and CDR2 SMNVEV (reference sequence). The CDR3: CASSFEQNYGYTF. The CDR3 region has the DNA TGTGCCAGCAGTTTCGAACAGAACTATGGCTACACCTTC.

This rearrangement joins TRBV11-2 to TRBJ2-1; 9 nucleotides align to TRBD2. This CDR3 region has 18 residues. CDR1 and CDR2 (germline): SGHAT, FQNNGV. The junction had 11 bases not matched to a gene; V was cut back by 1 base and J by 4 bases. Here the CDR3 DNA reads TGTGCCAGCAGCTTAGGGGCCTCTCTAGCGGGGCTTTACAATGAGCAGTTCTTC. Encoded protein: CASSLGASLAGLYNEQFF.

The rearrangement uses TRBV5-4 and TRBJ1-1, with D tentatively TRBD1 (5 bases). Germline-derived CDR1 and CDR2 are SGHNT and YYREEE (reference sequence). The V gene lost 4 bases and the J gene lost 4 bases, with 14 bases spanning the gap. This CDR3 is 14 amino acids long. In nucleotides, the CDR3 is TGTGCCAGCAGCCGGGTAGGGGTCGCCACTGAAGCTTTCTTT. Its translation is CASSRVGVATEAFF.

The chain uses TRBV19 and TRBJ2-1, with TRBD2 matching over 16 bases. The CDR3 consists of 17 residues. Germline CDR1 reads LNHDA; CDR2 reads SQIVND (reference sequence). The J segment lost 8 bases and the V segment lost 7 bases, leaving 11 bases of the junction unmatched. The CDR3 sequence: CASIPGTSGGAMDEQFF. The CDR3, as DNA: TGTGCCAGTATTCCCGGGACTAGCGGGGGGGCCATGGATGAGCAGTTCTTC.

V gene TRBV11-2 combines with J gene TRBJ2-7; D remains unclear. The V gene lost 3 bases and the J gene lost 7 bases, with 7 bases spanning the gap. The length of the CDR3 is 11 residues. Germline-derived CDR1 and CDR2 are SGHAT and FQNNGV. CDR3 in amino acids: CASSFGPEQYF. CDR3 sequence (DNA): TGTGCCAGCAGCTTCGGTCCGGAGCAGTACTTC.